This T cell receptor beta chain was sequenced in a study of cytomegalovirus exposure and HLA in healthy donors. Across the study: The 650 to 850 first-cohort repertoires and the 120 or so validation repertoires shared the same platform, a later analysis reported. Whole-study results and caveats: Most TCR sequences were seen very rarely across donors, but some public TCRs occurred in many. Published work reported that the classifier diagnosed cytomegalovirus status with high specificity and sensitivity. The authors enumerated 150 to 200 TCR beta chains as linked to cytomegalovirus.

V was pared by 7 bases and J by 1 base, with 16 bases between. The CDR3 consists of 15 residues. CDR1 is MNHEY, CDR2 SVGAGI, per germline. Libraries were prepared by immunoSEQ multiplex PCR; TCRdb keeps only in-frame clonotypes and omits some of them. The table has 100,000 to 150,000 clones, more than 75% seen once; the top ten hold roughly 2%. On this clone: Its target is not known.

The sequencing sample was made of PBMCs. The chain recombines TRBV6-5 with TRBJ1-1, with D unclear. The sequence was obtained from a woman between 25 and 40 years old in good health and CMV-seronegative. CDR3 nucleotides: TGTGCCAGCACCCTAAACCTCGTCGGGAACACTGAAGCTTTCTTT. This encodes CASTLNLVGNTEAFF.